This T cell receptor beta chain was captured by sequencing in a study of cytomegalovirus exposure and HLA in healthy donors. The wider study: Out of about 179 million T cells, an earlier analysis found roughly 110 million unique TCR beta sequences in total. Study-level results: Most sequenced TCRs were rare (though some public TCRs occurred in many donors). Within an earlier analysis, most TCR beta V segments proved productive either about 90% or about 30% of the time.

PCR amplification relied on 60 Vbeta primers (plus 13 Jbeta primers). Method: immunoSEQ multiplex PCR; TCRdb's copy keeps in-frame clones and lacks some. The data show 150,000 to 200,000 clones, with roughly 80% seen just once and roughly 3.1% held by the top ten. Turning to this clone: Its antigen is undetermined.

From germline, CDR1 is SGDLS and CDR2 YYNGEE. Trimming left V 0 bases short and J 3 bases short, with 12 bases between. The CDR3 has 15 amino acids. This chain uses TRBV9 with TRBJ1-2, with a weak D call TRBD1 (5 bases). The TCR comes from a middle-aged man in good health and CMV-seropositive. Sequencing used PBMCs. The CDR3 DNA reads as TGTGCCAGCAGCGTAGTACCGGGGGGAGACTATGGCTACACCTTC. It specifies CASSVVPGGDYGYTF. Complete variable domain (other parts from reference TRBV9 and TRBJ1-2): DSGVTQTPKHLITATGQRVTLRCSPRSGDLSVYWYQQSLDQGLQFLIQYYNGEERAKGNILERFSAQQFPDLHSELNLSSLELGDSALYFCASSVVPGGDYGYTFGSGTRLTVV.